The clone carrying this T cell receptor beta chain has more than one count but fewer than ten. Its target is unknown. Germline V gene sequence: CDR1 SGHTA, CDR2 FQGNSA. Trimming took off 5 bases at V and 6 bases at J, with 19 bases between the two ends. This CDR3 is built from 16 residues. The authors reverse transcribed all of the isolated RNA, so sequencing captured expressed TCRB transcripts. Profiled with immunoSEQ multiplex PCR; TCRdb holds only in-frame clones, not every one. The sample records about 900,000 clones, about 17% being singletons. This sample is drawn from a study of beta chain features in type 1 diabetes. Broader study findings: VDJ junctions sequenced from type 1 diabetes patients showed fewer insertions and more deletions. Shorter TCRB CDR3s, moderately but significantly so, were found in Type 1 diabetes patients in all four CD4+ subsets.

Purity (above 95%) was reached by all sorted populations. The sequenced sample was naive CD4+ T cells from blood. The source is a woman aged 18-29 years in good health. V is TRBV7-2 and J is TRBJ2-2; perhaps TRBD1 as D (6 bases). CDR3 nucleotides: TGTGCCAGCAGCCAGAGGGGGTTCGGAGCCCCCGGGGAGCTGTTTTTT. Amino acids: CASSQRGFGAPGELFF.